These 23 T cell receptor beta chains originate from one sample sequenced in a study of CXCR3-negative and CXCR3-positive naive CD8 T cells. Each TRB cDNA library was prepared by 5' RACE (with UMI labels). TCRdb reworked the 5' RACE reads into one entry per CDR3 protein, no DNA. The table for this sample gives approximately 98,000 distinct CDR3 sequences. General study findings and limits: The TRB CDR3s that CXCR3-positive naive cells carried were more hydrophobic than those of CXCR3-negative naive cells.

Their antigen targets remain unknown. The specimen sequenced was naive CXCR3+ CD8+ T cells from blood. Stated subset: CD45RO-CCR7+CD27+CD95- naive CD8+ T cells expressing CXCR3 (TNR3+). These receptors all come from a human donor in good health. Some clones in this sample may be carry-over from other donors' samples.

The rearrangement joins TRBV7-6 to TRBJ2-5. CDR1 and CDR2 from the germline V gene are SGHVS and FNYEAQ. The CDR3 extends over 15 amino acids. This CDR3 reads CASSLSGGSPETQYF.

V is TRBV3-1 and J is TRBJ2-7; TCRdb outputs TRBD1, but without DNA this stays unchecked. This CDR3 has 16 residues. CDR1 is LGHDT, CDR2 YNNKEL, per germline (reference sequence). This CDR3 is CASSQVDAGAYYEQYF.

This chain joins TRBV9 and TRBJ2-7; the D call from TCRdb, TRBD1, cannot be confirmed without DNA. This CDR3 region has 15 residues. Germline-derived CDR1 and CDR2 are SGDLS and YYNGEE. CDR3 protein: CASREGGLSPYEQYF.

The chain combines TRBV7-6 with TRBJ2-1; the TCRdb D gene call, TRBD2, has no DNA to confirm it. The CDR3 is 16 residues long. Germline V CDR1 and CDR2: SGHVS, FNYEAQ. This CDR3 reads CASSLYGESGANEQFF.

CDR3 loop: CASSPTGTGTEDYGYTF. The V gene is TRBV18, the J gene TRBJ1-2; the D gene TCRdb calls, TRBD1, cannot be checked with no DNA. Germline values: CDR1 KGHSH, CDR2 LQKENI. The CDR3 is made up of 17 amino acids.

V usage is TRBV12-3 or TRBV12-4 and J usage is TRBJ2-7; without DNA, the TCRdb call of TRBD2 cannot be checked. The CDR3 loop spans 14 amino acids. The CDR3 spells CASSFGRTFYEQYF.

The J gene is TRBJ2-1, the V gene TRBV20-1. This CDR3 is 14 amino acids long. Germline V gene data show CDR1 as DFQATT and CDR2 as SNEGSKA (reference sequence). This chain's CDR3 is CSASGSSSYNEQFF.

The V gene is TRBV7-2, the J gene TRBJ1-2; TCRdb lists TRBD1, though no DNA is available to test this call. Germline lookup yields CDR1 SGHTA and CDR2 FQGNSA. The CDR3 covers 14 residues. The CDR3 spells CASSLGTGGHGYTF.

The V call is TRBV2, the J call TRBJ2-5; no DNA is available, so the TRBD1 call from TCRdb remains unchecked. This CDR3 contains 14 residues. Germline assignment: CDR1 SNHLY and CDR2 FYNNEI. This chain's CDR3 is CASRATGSQETQYF.

The gene calls are TRBV7-6 and TRBJ2-1; with no DNA, the TCRdb D assignment of TRBD1 cannot be verified. Germline V gene data show CDR1 as SGHVS and CDR2 as FNYEAQ. CDR3 size: 11 residues. Here the CDR3 reads CASSHGQEQFF.

J is TRBJ2-2 and V is TRBV23-1; TCRdb designates TRBD2, a call that cannot be tested without DNA. TRBV23-1 belongs to the ORF category, with a function that is uncertain. The CDR3 has 13 amino acids. This chain's CDR3 is CARPATNTGELFF.

The rearrangement uses TRBV29-1 and TRBJ2-7; TCRdb calls TRBD2, which cannot be checked without DNA. In germline, CDR1 is SQVTM, CDR2 ANQGSEA. The CDR3 spans 16 residues. Here the CDR3 reads CSVEGWNSGGVYEQHF.

V usage is TRBV28 and J usage is TRBJ1-5; the D call from TCRdb, TRBD1, cannot be confirmed without DNA. CDR1 and CDR2 (germline): MDHEN, SYDVKM. The CDR3 length is 15 residues. CDR3 sequence: CASSPTGYSNQPQHF.

V gene TRBV29-1 combines with J gene TRBJ2-1; TCRdb's D call, TRBD2, is unchecked because there is no DNA. Germline V gene data show CDR1 as SQVTM and CDR2 as ANQGSEA. The CDR3 length is 14 residues. CDR3 residues: CSAGTSGSYNEQFF.

This chain joins TRBV10-3 and TRBJ2-1; the D call from TCRdb, TRBD2, cannot be confirmed without DNA. CDR3 size: 14 residues. Germline V gene sequence: CDR1 ENHRY, CDR2 SYGVKD. The CDR3: CATRSGRAIDEQFF.

The chain employs TRBV29-1 and TRBJ2-2; TCRdb reports TRBD1, a call that lacks DNA to check it against. The CDR3 spans 13 residues. Per germline, CDR1 SQVTM and CDR2 ANQGSEA. The CDR3: CSIVQGGTGELFF.

V and J are TRBV28 and TRBJ1-2; as DNA is missing, the TRBD1 call by TCRdb cannot be tested. The germline V gene has CDR1 MDHEN and CDR2 SYDVKM. CDR3 length: 15 residues. CDR3 in amino acids: CASSPARDGGYGYTF.

The rearrangement joins TRBV2 to TRBJ1-1; the TRBD1 assignment by TCRdb is unverifiable without DNA. Per germline, CDR1 SNHLY and CDR2 FYNNEI. The CDR3 loop spans 15 amino acids. CDR3 region: CASHQGVGMNIEAFF.

This chain joins TRBV9 and TRBJ2-5; TCRdb designates TRBD1, a call that cannot be tested without DNA. The germline CDR1 and CDR2 sequences are SGDLS and YYNGEE. CDR3 size: 15 residues. CDR3 sequence: CASSDLAGARETQYF.

This rearrangement joins TRBV7-9 to TRBJ2-7. The CDR3 is 13 amino acids. From germline, CDR1 is SEHNR and CDR2 FQNEAQ (reference sequence). CDR3 region: CASSLVQNYEQYF. The variable domain in full, with the rest retrieved from reference TRBV7-9 and TRBJ2-7, is DTGVSQNPRHKITKRGQNVTFRCDPISEHNRLYWYRQTLGQGPEFLTYFQNEAQLEKSRLLSDRFSAERPKGSFSTLEIQRTEQGDSAMYLCASSLVQNYEQYFGPGTRLTVT.

The chain is built from TRBV20-1 and TRBJ2-2; TCRdb's assignment of TRBD2 cannot be checked, as there is no DNA. Germline-derived CDR1 and CDR2 are DFQATT and SNEGSKA (reference sequence). This CDR3 is built from 16 residues. CDR3 region: CSARGLAGSNTGELFF.

This sequence joins TRBV29-1 and TRBJ2-5; TCRdb names TRBD2, which stays unverified in the absence of DNA. Germline values: CDR1 SQVTM, CDR2 ANQGSEA. The CDR3 is 12 residues long. The CDR3 loop is CSVEGGGETQYF.

The chain joins TRBV4-1 to TRBJ2-3. CDR3 length: 15 residues. Germline V gene data show CDR1 as MGHRA and CDR2 as YSYEKL. The CDR3: CASSRQDLAVDTQYF.